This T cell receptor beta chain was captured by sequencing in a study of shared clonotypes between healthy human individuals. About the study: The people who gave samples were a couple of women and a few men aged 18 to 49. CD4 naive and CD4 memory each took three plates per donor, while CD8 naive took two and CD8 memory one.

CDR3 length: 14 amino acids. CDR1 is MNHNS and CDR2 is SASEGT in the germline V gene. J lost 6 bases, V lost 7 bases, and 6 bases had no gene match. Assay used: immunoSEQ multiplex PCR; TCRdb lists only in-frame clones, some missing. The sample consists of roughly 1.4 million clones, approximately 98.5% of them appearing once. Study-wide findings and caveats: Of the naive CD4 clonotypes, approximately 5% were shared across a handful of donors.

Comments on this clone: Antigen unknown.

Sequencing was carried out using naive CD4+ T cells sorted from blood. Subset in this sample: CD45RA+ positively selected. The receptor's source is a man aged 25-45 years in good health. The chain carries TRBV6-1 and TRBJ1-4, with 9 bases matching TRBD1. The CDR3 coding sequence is TGTGCCAGCATCCGGGACAGGGTTGATGAAAAACTGTTTTTT. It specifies CASIRDRVDEKLFF.